The 23 T cell receptor beta chains given below trace back to one sample, sequenced in a study of T cell repertoires in cytomegalovirus infection. MiXCR, run by TCRdb on the reads, gives a single entry per CDR3 protein. The table records a few hundred thousand distinct CDR3 sequences, more than 40% of them present only once. Their recognized antigens are unknown. This sample comprised cultured PBMCs, obtained from culture after CMV antigen stimulation. The receptors derive from a human donor in good health (CMV status not recorded). Some clones in this sample may be carry-over from other donors' samples.

This chain links TRBV7-7 with TRBJ2-3; D might be TRBD1 (5 bases). Germline V gives CDR1 SSHAT, CDR2 FNYEAQ (reference sequence). The CDR3 runs 14 residues. V lost 5 bases and J lost 6, with 15 bases in between. In DNA, the CDR3 is TGTGCCAGCAGCCCTCAGGGCCTCGAGGATACGCAGTATTTT. Translating it yields CASSPQGLEDTQYF. The variable domain in full, with the rest retrieved from reference TRBV7-7 and TRBJ2-3, is GAGVSQSPRYKVTKRGQDVTLRCDPISSHATLYWYQQALGQGPEFLTYFNYEAQPDKSGLPSDRFSAERPEGSISTLTIQRTEQRDSAMYRCASSPQGLEDTQYFGPGTRLTVL.

The gene calls are TRBV12-3 or TRBV12-4 and TRBJ1-3; TRBD1 might be the D (5 bases). The CDR3 loop spans 15 amino acids. V gave up 2 bases and J gave up 2 bases, with 10 bases separating them. DNA of the CDR3: TGTGCCAGCAGTTTATCGTGGGGGGCTGGAAACACCATATATTTT. Translation: CASSLSWGAGNTIYF.

This rearrangement joins TRBV6-5 to TRBJ2-2; a possible D gene is TRBD1 (7 bases). Germline V gene data show CDR1 as MNHEY and CDR2 as SVGAGI. Trimming took 2 bases from V and 0 from J, leaving 16 bases between them. This CDR3 has 18 amino acids. The CDR3 coding sequence is TGTGCCAGCAGTTACCCCAGGGGGAGGTCCTCGAACACCGGGGAGCTGTTTTTT. Translated, it gives CASSYPRGRSSNTGELFF.

The rearrangement uses TRBV10-3 and TRBJ2-6, with TRBD2 identical over 8 bases. With 10 bases clipped from V and 4 bases from J, the junction kept 12 bases outside the gene matches. This CDR3 comprises 16 residues. The germline V gene encodes CDR1 ENHRY and CDR2 SYGVKD. Here the CDR3 reads CATGGGNFGGANVLTF. CDR3 in DNA: TGTGCCACCGGGGGGGGCAATTTCGGAGGGGCCAACGTCCTGACTTTC.

This clonotype was counted a single time. The chain employs TRBV5-1 and TRBJ2-3; 9 bases are shared with TRBD1. This CDR3 contains 15 residues. Unmatched junction bases numbered 7, after V lost 4 bases and J lost 4 bases. Looked up from germline, CDR1 is SGHRS and CDR2 is YFSETQ. This chain's CDR3 is CASSRNRGQADTQYF. The CDR3 DNA reads TGCGCCAGCAGCCGGAACAGGGGGCAGGCAGATACGCAGTATTTT.

V is TRBV6-5 and J is TRBJ2-2; 8 nucleotides match TRBD2. From germline, CDR1 is MNHEY and CDR2 SVGAGI. The CDR3 covers 16 residues. The J segment lost 5 bases and the V segment lost 2 bases, leaving 7 bases of the junction unmatched. CDR3 amino acids: CASSYLRTSRTGELFF. The CDR3 DNA reads TGTGCCAGCAGTTACCTGCGGACTAGCAGGACCGGGGAGCTGTTTTTT.

This clonotype was recorded only once. This chain connects TRBV10-2 to TRBJ2-1; 7 nucleotides line up with TRBD2. V trimming: 5 bases; J trimming: 2 bases; junction bases outside the gene matches: 9. The CDR3 is 16 amino acids. The germline CDR1 and CDR2 sequences are WSHSY and SAAADI. The DNA of the CDR3 is TGCGCCAGCAGTACCCCTGGACTAGTACCCTACAATGAGCAGTTCTTC. It is translated as CASSTPGLVPYNEQFF.

This clonotype was picked up a small number of times. The chain carries TRBV12-3 or TRBV12-4 and TRBJ1-4; D possibly corresponds to TRBD1 (5 bases). This CDR3 contains 14 residues. Trimming removed 4 bases from V and 8 bases from J, with 14 bases in between. The CDR3 DNA is TGTGCCAGCAGTTCCGGGACCTTTACGGAAAAACTGTTTTTT. Protein sequence: CASSSGTFTEKLFF.

The chain links TRBV19 to TRBJ2-4, with TRBD1 as a possible D gene (5 bases). Germline V lookup: CDR1 LNHDA, CDR2 SQIVND (reference sequence). The CDR3 totals 15 residues. Trimming pared 4 bases from V and 0 bases from J, leaving 10 bases between. CDR3 bases: TGTGCCAGTAGTACGACAGTAAGAGCCAAAAACATTCAGTACTTC. Protein: CASSTTVRAKNIQYF.

In this sample, this clonotype turned up a few times. The CDR3 bases are TGTGCCAGCAGCTCCTCCTACACAGATACGCAGTATTTT. Encoded protein: CASSSSYTDTQYF. The chain has TRBV7-7 and TRBJ2-3; D is uncertain. V gave up 4 bases and J gave up 2 bases, with 7 bases separating them. The CDR3 is made up of 13 amino acids. Per the germline V gene, CDR1 is SSHAT and CDR2 is FNYEAQ (reference sequence).

This clonotype was seen a few times. V usage is TRBV6-8 and J usage is TRBJ1-5; maybe TRBD1 (6 bases). CDR3 length: 12 residues. Germline values: CDR1 MNHGY, CDR2 SAAAGT. V lost 5 bases, J lost 7 bases, and 9 bases lay in between. The CDR3 bases are TGTGCCAGCAGTAAGGGGGGACAGCCCCAGCATTTT. Amino acids: CASSKGGQPQHF.

This clonotype was seen a handful of times. This sequence joins TRBV28 and TRBJ1-1; D might be TRBD1 (6 bases). Trimming took 1 base from V and 3 from J, leaving 18 bases between them. CDR3 length: 17 residues. CDR1 and CDR2 from the germline V gene are MDHEN and SYDVKM. The CDR3 coding sequence is TGTGCCAGCAGTTTATCCGCCGGTGCGGGGGCGGACACTGAAGCTTTCTTT. Translated, it gives CASSLSAGAGADTEAFF.

The rearrangement links TRBV28 to TRBJ2-7, with D perhaps being TRBD1 or TRBD2 (5 bases each). Germline lookup yields CDR1 MDHEN and CDR2 SYDVKM. The CDR3 length is 15 residues. The V end was cut by 8 bases, the J end by 3 bases, with 20 bases between. This CDR3 reads CASDGGVVGLYEQYF. CDR3 sequence (DNA): TGTGCCAGCGATGGGGGAGTGGTGGGGCTCTACGAGCAGTACTTC.

The chain links TRBV12-3 or TRBV12-4 to TRBJ2-2, with D possibly TRBD1 on 5 matching bases. The CDR3 contains 14 residues. The germline V and J ends were trimmed by 3 bases and 7 bases, with 12 bases remaining between them. The CDR3: CASSFSRGGGELFF. In nucleotides, the CDR3 is TGTGCCAGCAGTTTCTCTAGGGGCGGCGGGGAGCTGTTTTTT.

The chain recombines TRBV15 with TRBJ2-3, with 7 bases lining up with TRBD2. V gave up 0 bases and J gave up 3 bases; unmatched junction bases: 9. The CDR3 covers 17 residues. Germline V gives CDR1 LNHNV, CDR2 YYDKDF (reference sequence). The CDR3 DNA follows: TGTGCCACCAGCAGAGATCGGTGGGGGGGATGGACAGATACGCAGTATTTT. It encodes CATSRDRWGGWTDTQYF.

The table lists this clonotype with a few counts. V is TRBV7-2 and J is TRBJ1-3; D ambiguous. The CDR3 has 15 amino acids. Germline lookup yields CDR1 SGHTA and CDR2 FQGNSA. V lost 2 bases to trimming and J lost 3 bases, with 11 bases between them. The CDR3 DNA follows: TGTGCCAGCAGCTTAACCCGGACCTTTGGAAACACCATATATTTT. Protein product: CASSLTRTFGNTIYF.

This clonotype was seen a handful of times. The V call is TRBV7-6, the J call TRBJ1-1; D gene unclear. The CDR3 runs 14 residues. CDR1 is SGHVS, CDR2 FNYEAQ, per germline. Trimming took 3 bases from V and 2 from J, leaving 10 bases between them. This CDR3 reads CASSFRGINTEAFF. CDR3 nucleotides: TGTGCCAGCAGCTTCCGGGGAATTAACACTGAAGCTTTCTTT.

The V and J genes are TRBV7-8 and TRBJ1-3; 7 nucleotides match TRBD1. Germline lookup yields CDR1 SGHVS and CDR2 FQNEAQ. This CDR3 contains 16 residues. With 4 bases clipped from V and 2 bases from J, the junction kept 8 bases outside the gene matches. For the CDR3, the DNA is TGTGCCAGCAGCTCTTGGGACAGTTGGGCTGGAAACACCATATATTTT. Translating it yields CASSSWDSWAGNTIYF. Variable domain in full (rest from reference TRBV7-8 and TRBJ1-3): GAGVSQSPRYKVAKRGQDVALRCDPISGHVSLFWYQQALGQGPEFLTYFQNEAQLDKSGLPSDRFFAERPEGSVSTLKIQRTQQEDSAVYLCASSSWDSWAGNTIYFGEGSWLTVV.

V gene TRBV4-1 combines with J gene TRBJ2-5; 7 nucleotides agree with TRBD2. The CDR3 is 18 residues long. Germline CDR1 and CDR2: MGHRA and YSYEKL. V gave up 0 bases and J gave up 6 bases; unmatched junction bases: 16. CDR3 sequence reads: CASSQELAVSGASKTQYF. The CDR3 DNA is TGCGCCAGCAGCCAAGAATTAGCAGTGAGCGGGGCATCGAAGACCCAGTACTTC.

This chain connects TRBV12-3 or TRBV12-4 to TRBJ2-2, with 10 bases that match TRBD2. V gave up 6 bases and J gave up 4 bases; unmatched junction bases: 2. This CDR3 has 14 amino acids. CDR3 protein: CASRLAGSTGELFF. The CDR3 bases are TGTGCCAGCAGACTAGCGGGATCCACCGGGGAGCTGTTTTTT.

This clonotype was picked up a small number of times. This chain links TRBV12-3 or TRBV12-4 with TRBJ2-5; D possibly corresponds to TRBD2 (5 bases). Trimming cost V 3 bases and J 11 bases, with 19 bases left between them. The CDR3 totals 14 residues. Written as DNA, the CDR3 is TGTGCCAGCAGTTTTGGGAGCTACGATCGATCACAGTACTTC. Translating gives CASSFGSYDRSQYF.

The sample holds a few counts of this clonotype. The V call is TRBV7-2, the J call TRBJ2-4, with D hard to call. Between the trimmed V and J ends, which lost 10 bases and 0 bases, there was a span of 7 bases. CDR1 and CDR2 (germline): SGHTA, FQGNSA. The CDR3 consists of 12 residues. The CDR3 protein is CATSLAKNIQYF. The CDR3 DNA follows: TGTGCCACCAGTTTAGCCAAAAACATTCAGTACTTC. Full variable domain (rest looked up from reference TRBV7-2 and TRBJ2-4): GAGVSQSPSNKVTEKGKDVELRCDPISGHTALYWYRQSLGQGLEFLIYFQGNSAPDKSGLPSDRFSAERTGGSVSTLTIQRTQQEDSAVYLCATSLAKNIQYFGAGTRLSVL.

This clonotype was seen a handful of times. This sequence joins TRBV19 and TRBJ1-5; 7 nucleotides match TRBD1. The CDR3 contains 15 residues. Germline V gene lookup returns CDR1 LNHDA and CDR2 SQIVND (reference sequence). J was trimmed by 2 bases and V by 6 bases; bases with no gene match: 7. The CDR3 spells CASRYDRDGNQPQHF. The CDR3 nucleotides are TGTGCCAGTAGATATGACAGGGATGGCAATCAGCCCCAGCATTTT.